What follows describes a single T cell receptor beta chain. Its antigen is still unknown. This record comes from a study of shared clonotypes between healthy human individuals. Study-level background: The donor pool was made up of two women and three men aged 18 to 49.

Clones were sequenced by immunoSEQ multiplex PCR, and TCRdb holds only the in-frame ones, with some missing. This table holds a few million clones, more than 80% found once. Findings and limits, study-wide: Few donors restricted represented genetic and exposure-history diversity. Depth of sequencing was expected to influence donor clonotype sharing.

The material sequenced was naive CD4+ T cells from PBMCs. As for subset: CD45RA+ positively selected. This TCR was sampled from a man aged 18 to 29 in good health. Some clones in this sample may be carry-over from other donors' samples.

CDR3: CASSVGDRGSSPLHF. The CDR3 nucleotides are TGTGCCAGCAGCGTAGGTGACAGGGGCAGTTCACCCCTCCACTTT. J is TRBJ1-6 and V is TRBV9; 8 bases agree with TRBD1. The V gene's germline CDR1 is SGDLS and CDR2 YYNGEE. V lost 0 bases to trimming and J lost 9 bases; unmatched junction nucleotides: 5. The CDR3 spans 15 residues. Full variable domain (missing parts from reference TRBV9 and TRBJ1-6): DSGVTQTPKHLITATGQRVTLRCSPRSGDLSVYWYQQSLDQGLQFLIQYYNGEERAKGNILERFSAQQFPDLHSELNLSSLELGDSALYFCASSVGDRGSSPLHFGNGTRLTVT.